Below are 10 T cell receptor beta chains sequenced from a single sample in a study of blood T cell repertoires in COVID-19 (dated by TCRdb to 2020 to 2021). Libraries were made using the immunoSEQ multiplex PCR assay. Sourced from immuneACCESS, this table was stored by TCRdb with only in-frame sequences that have V and J called. A share of the clones is absent; for the studies checked, an unresolved V gene accounts for under half, and the remainder has no known explanation. The sample yields 45,000 to 55,000 clones; roughly nine tenths were counted once. The ten largest account for 28% of the sample. The source material was peripheral blood. These receptors all stem from a woman of 80 years or more with acute or convalescent COVID-19.

The chain recombines TRBV2 with TRBJ1-5; 9 bases are a match to TRBD1. Per the germline V gene, CDR1 is SNHLY and CDR2 is FYNNEI. V trimming: 6 bases; J trimming: 6 bases; junction bases outside the gene matches: 6. This CDR3 has 14 residues. CDR3 DNA: TGTGCCAGCAGCCGGGACAGGGTCCTTCAGCCCCAGCATTTT. This sequence encodes CASSRDRVLQPQHF.

CDR3 in amino acids: CASSRDRGSEQYV. CDR3 nucleotides: TGTGCCAGCAGTAGGGACAGGGGTTCCGAGCAGTACGTC. The chain employs TRBV2 and TRBJ2-7; 10 nucleotides match TRBD1. The CDR3 loop spans 13 amino acids. V dropped 5 bases and J dropped 6; count of bases not matched to a gene: 4. CDR1 is SNHLY, CDR2 FYNNEI, per germline.

The rearrangement uses TRBV18 and TRBJ2-7, with 9 bases aligning to TRBD1. The CDR3 has 15 amino acids. Losses at the gene ends were 2 bases for V and 6 bases for J; bases not matched to a gene: 8. CDR1 is KGHSH and CDR2 is LQKENI in the germline V gene. The CDR3 sequence is CASSPEGTGLIEQYV. CDR3 nucleotides: TGTGCCAGCTCACCAGAGGGGACAGGGTTGATCGAGCAGTACGTC.

The chain employs TRBV2 and TRBJ2-7; D may be TRBD2 (5 bases). Per the germline V gene, CDR1 is SNHLY and CDR2 is FYNNEI. The V end lost 10 bases, the J end lost 0 bases, and 13 bases lay between the germline ends. This CDR3 has 13 amino acids. CDR3 bases: TGTGCCACTAGCAAAGGGAACTCCTACGAGCAGTACGTC. This codes for CATSKGNSYEQYV.

The rearrangement uses TRBV5-4 and TRBJ2-1, with no clear D. Trimming removed 0 bases from V and 2 bases from J, with 9 bases in between. The CDR3 has 15 residues. Germline lookup yields CDR1 SGHNT and CDR2 YYREEE (reference sequence). CDR3 loop: CASSLVRQTYNEQFF. The CDR3 nucleotides read TGTGCCAGCAGCTTGGTCCGCCAGACCTACAATGAGCAGTTCTTC. The whole variable domain, filled in from reference TRBV5-4 and TRBJ2-1, reads ETGVTQSPTHLIKTRGQQVTLRCSSQSGHNTVSWYQQALGQGPQFIFQYYREEENGRGNFPPRFSGLQFPNYSSELNVNALELDDSALYLCASSLVRQTYNEQFFGPGTRLTVL.

The J gene is TRBJ2-6, the V gene TRBV29-1; tentatively, D is TRBD2 (6 bases). Trimming removed 5 bases from V and 4 bases from J, with 15 bases in between. This CDR3 is built from 15 residues. Germline CDR1 reads SQVTM; CDR2 reads ANQGSEA. The chain's CDR3 is CSVLIGAGGANVLTF. The CDR3 DNA reads as TGCAGCGTTTTGATCGGCGCGGGGGGGGCCAACGTCCTGACTTTC.

The rearrangement joins TRBV19 to TRBJ2-7, with a weak D call TRBD2 (6 bases). Trimming took 1 base from V and 6 from J, leaving 10 bases between them. Germline V gene data show CDR1 as LNHDA and CDR2 as SQIVND (reference sequence). The CDR3 totals 13 residues. CDR3 in amino acids: CASSIAVGGEQYV. The CDR3 DNA reads TGTGCCAGTAGTATAGCAGTCGGGGGCGAGCAGTACGTC.

The chain combines TRBV12-3 or TRBV12-4 with TRBJ1-6, with unresolved D. Trimming took 3 bases from V and 8 from J, leaving 8 bases between them. The CDR3 sequence is 13 residues long. The CDR3 DNA sequence: TGTGCCAGCAGTTTGCAGGTCGATTCACCCCTCCACTTT. Translating gives CASSLQVDSPLHF.

The chain couples TRBV6-1 to TRBJ2-2; 16 bases agree with TRBD2. The CDR3 is 19 amino acids. Unmatched junction bases numbered 10, after V lost 2 bases and J lost 7 bases. Germline V lookup: CDR1 MNHNS, CDR2 SASEGT. CDR3 DNA: TGTGCCAGCAGTGAATCCCCTCCCGGGACTAGCGGGGGGGTCGGGGAGCTGTTTTTT. Translating gives CASSESPPGTSGGVGELFF.

This clone was seen a single time. The chain recombines TRBV27 with TRBJ1-4; D unclear. The CDR3 length is 15 residues. Per germline, CDR1 MNHEY and CDR2 SMNVEV (reference sequence). V was cut by 2 bases and J by 0 bases, with 7 bases left in between. In DNA, the CDR3 is TGTGCCAGCAGTTTAAACCAGGCAACTAATGAAAAACTGTTTTTT. Translated: CASSLNQATNEKLFF.